This TCR beta chain was captured by sequencing in a study of cytomegalovirus exposure and HLA in healthy donors. General study points: In an earlier analysis, about 87% or about 30%: the productive usage of most TCR beta V segments. TCR beta chain V- and J-gene trimming was linked, in a later analysis, to a missense variant in DCLRE1C.

With respect to this clone: Its antigen is still unknown.

Primers included in the PCR were 60 Vbeta and 13 Jbeta primers. Profiled with immunoSEQ multiplex PCR; TCRdb holds only in-frame clones, not every one. The sample consists of 100,000 or so clones, 65% to 80% of them appearing once. The TCR was taken from a woman aged 40 to 50 in good health and CMV-seronegative. The sequencing input was PBMCs.

This CDR3 reads CASSLEAGVSNQPQHF. CDR3 bases: TGTGCCAGCAGCTTAGAGGCAGGGGTTAGCAATCAGCCCCAGCATTTT. V and J are TRBV7-2 and TRBJ1-5; a possible D gene is TRBD1 (6 bases). CDR3 length equals 16 residues. Trimming stripped 1 base from V and 0 bases from J, with 10 bases between. Germline lookup yields CDR1 SGHTA and CDR2 FQGNSA. The full variable domain, in which reference TRBV7-2 and TRBJ1-5 provide the parts outside the CDR3, is GAGVSQSPSNKVTEKGKDVELRCDPISGHTALYWYRQSLGQGLEFLIYFQGNSAPDKSGLPSDRFSAERTGGSVSTLTIQRTQQEDSAVYLCASSLEAGVSNQPQHFGDGTRLSIL.